This TCR beta chain was sequenced in a study of OX40 agonist ivuxolimab in advanced cancers. Findings of the study overall: Doses of 0.1 to 3.0 mg/kg were accompanied by clonal expansion of CD4+ and CD8+ blood T cells by week 6.

Enrollment shut out patients with autoimmune disease history or systemic immunosuppression. Of note for this clone: Its antigen is not known.

Produced via immunoSEQ multiplex PCR; TCRdb's table is partial and in-frame only. The sample yields 90,000 to 100,000 clones, around 85% seen once. The sequences come from CD4+ or CD8+ T cells sorted from blood, collected in a trial of the OX40 agonist ivuxolimab. This receptor was identified in an adult with an advanced solid tumor such as melanoma, head and neck, liver or kidney cancer.

The DNA of the CDR3 is TGTGCCAGCAGTGAAGCTAGTAGGGTGGTAGGCTATGGCTACACCTTC. This codes for CASSEASRVVGYGYTF. The chain links TRBV6-1 to TRBJ1-2, with D hard to call. This CDR3 contains 16 residues. Germline CDR1 MNHNS, CDR2 SASEGT. Trimming took off 0 bases at V and 4 bases at J, with 15 bases between the two ends.